The subject of this entry is one T cell receptor beta chain. This sample was taken from a study of OX40 agonist ivuxolimab in advanced cancers. Autoimmune disease history or systemic immunosuppression excluded patients. Produced via immunoSEQ multiplex PCR; TCRdb's table is partial and in-frame only. Counted here are over 40,000 clones, 80% to 90% occurring once; the ten biggest clones make up around 3.4%. This specimen was CD4+ or CD8+ T cells sorted from blood, taken in a trial of the OX40 agonist ivuxolimab. The clonotype comes from an adult with an advanced solid tumor such as melanoma, head and neck, liver or kidney cancer.

This chain's CDR3 is CASSLQPELGETQYF. CDR3 DNA sequence: TGTGCCAGCAGCTTACAGCCAGAGTTGGGAGAGACCCAGTACTTC. V is TRBV7-9 and J is TRBJ2-5, with D unresolved. Germline-derived CDR1 and CDR2 are SEHNR and FQNEAQ (reference sequence). The V end lost 2 bases, the J end lost 4 bases, and 14 bases lay between the germline ends. The CDR3 is 15 amino acids.